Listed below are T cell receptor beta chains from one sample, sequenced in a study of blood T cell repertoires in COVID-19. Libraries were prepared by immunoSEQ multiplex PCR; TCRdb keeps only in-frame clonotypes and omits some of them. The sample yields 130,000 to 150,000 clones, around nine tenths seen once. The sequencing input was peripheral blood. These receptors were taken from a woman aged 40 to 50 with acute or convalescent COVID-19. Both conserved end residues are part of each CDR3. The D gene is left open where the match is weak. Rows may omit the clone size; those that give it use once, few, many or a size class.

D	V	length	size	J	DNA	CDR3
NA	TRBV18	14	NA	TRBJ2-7	TGTGCCAGCTCACCAACAAGACAGGACTACGAGCAGTACTTC	CASSPTRQDYEQYF
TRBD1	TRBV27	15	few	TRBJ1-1	TGTGCCAGCAGGGGGTACAGGGGCCTTGGGTTTGGAGCTTTCTTT	CASRGYRGLGFGAFF
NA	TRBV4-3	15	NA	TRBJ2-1	TGCGCCAGCAGCCAAGGCTCCTACTCCTACAATGAGCAGTTCTTC	CASSQGSYSYNEQFF
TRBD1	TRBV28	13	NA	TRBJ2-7	TGTGCCAGCAGTTCCCAGGGGGCCCACGAGCAGTACTTC	CASSSQGAHEQYF
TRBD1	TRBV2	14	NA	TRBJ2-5	TGTGCCAGCAGGCTGTCACAGGGGCAAGAGACCCAGTACTTC	CASRLSQGQETQYF
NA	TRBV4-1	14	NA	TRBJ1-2	TGCGCCAGCAGCCAGGACAGCTCTAACTATGGCTACACCTTC	CASSQDSSNYGYTF
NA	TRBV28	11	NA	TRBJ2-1	TGTGCCAGCAGAGGCGGAGGGGGGGAGTTCTTC	CASRGGGGEFF
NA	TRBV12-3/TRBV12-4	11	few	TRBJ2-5	TGTGCCAGCAGTTTGGAGGAGACCCAGTACTTC	CASSLEETQYF
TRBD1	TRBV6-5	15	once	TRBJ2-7	TGTGCCAGCAGTTATAAGGGACAGGGGGTCAACGAGCAGTACTTC	CASSYKGQGVNEQYF
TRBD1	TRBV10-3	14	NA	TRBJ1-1	TGTGCCACCGGAGGCAGGGGGGTTGACACTGAAGCTTTCTTT	CATGGRGVDTEAFF
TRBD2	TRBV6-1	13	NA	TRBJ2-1	TGTGCCAGCAGGGTACTAGCGTTCGATGAGCAGTTCTTC	CASRVLAFDEQFF
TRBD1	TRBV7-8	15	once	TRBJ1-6	TGTGCCAGCAGCCCCCGGGACAGGGAGAATTCACCCCTCCACTTT	CASSPRDRENSPLHF
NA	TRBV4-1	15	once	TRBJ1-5	TGCGCCAGCAGCCAAGGGCAGGGGAGTCATCAGCCCCAGCATTTT	CASSQGQGSHQPQHF
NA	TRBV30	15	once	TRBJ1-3	TGTGCCTGGACCCGACTAGGGGCGGGGGGAAACACCATATATTTT	CAWTRLGAGGNTIYF
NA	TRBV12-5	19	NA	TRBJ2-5	TGTGCTAGTGGTTCGGGACAGAAGTTTGCGGGATTTGAGTATGAGACCCAGTACTTC	CASGSGQKFAGFEYETQYF
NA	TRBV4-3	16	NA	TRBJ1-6	TGCGCCAGCAGCCAAGAGAAAGGGGCTAATAATTCACCCCTCCACTTT	CASSQEKGANNSPLHF
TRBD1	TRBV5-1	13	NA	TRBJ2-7	TGCGCCAGCAGCTTACAGGGGGCCCACGAGCAGTACTTC	CASSLQGAHEQYF
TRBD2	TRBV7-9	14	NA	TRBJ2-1	TGTGCCAGCAGCTTAGGAGGGAGGGCCAATGAGCAGTTCTTC	CASSLGGRANEQFF
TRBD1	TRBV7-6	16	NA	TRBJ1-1	TGTGCCAGCAGCTTTCTAGGGGACAGGGGGGACACTGAAGCTTTCTTT	CASSFLGDRGDTEAFF
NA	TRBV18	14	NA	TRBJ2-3	TGTGCCAGCTCACCATCCGGGAGCACAGATACGCAGTATTTT	CASSPSGSTDTQYF
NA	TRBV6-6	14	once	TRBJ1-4	TGTGCCAGCAGTTTGTCCGAAGGGGGTGAAAAACTGTTTTTT	CASSLSEGGEKLFF
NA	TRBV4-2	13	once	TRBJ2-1	TGTGCCAGCAGCCAAGGGGGGGTCAATGAGCAGTTCTTC	CASSQGGVNEQFF
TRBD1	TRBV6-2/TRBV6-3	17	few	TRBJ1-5	TGTGCCAGCAGTTCACAACAGGGGCGGCCTAGCAATCAGCCCCAGCATTTT	CASSSQQGRPSNQPQHF
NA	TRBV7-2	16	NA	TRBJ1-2	TGTGCCAGCAGCTCGGTAGTTCCAATAGCTAACTATGGCTACACCTTC	CASSSVVPIANYGYTF
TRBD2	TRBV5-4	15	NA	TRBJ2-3	TGTGCCAGCAGCTTGGGGCTAGCGGGAGGGAATACGCAGTATTTT	CASSLGLAGGNTQYF
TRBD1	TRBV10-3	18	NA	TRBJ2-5	TGTGCCATCAGTGAGTCAGTCCGTGGACAGGGGTTTTCGCAGACCCAGTACTTC	CAISESVRGQGFSQTQYF
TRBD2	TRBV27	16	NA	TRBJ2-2	TGTGCCAGCAGTTTATGGGTAGCGGGGGAGGCCGGGGAGCTGTTTTTT	CASSLWVAGEAGELFF
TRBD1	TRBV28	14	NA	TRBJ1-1	TGTGCCAGCATCACACAGGGGAGCGACACTGAAGCTTTCTTT	CASITQGSDTEAFF
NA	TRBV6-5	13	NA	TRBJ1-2	TGTGCCAGCAGTTTGGGGGGAAGGGTCGGCTACACCTTC	CASSLGGRVGYTF
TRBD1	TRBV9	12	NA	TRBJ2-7	TGTGCCAGCAGCGTCACAGGGGTCGAGCAGTACTTC	CASSVTGVEQYF
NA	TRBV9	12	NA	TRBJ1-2	TGTGCCAGCAGCCCTTTCAACTATGGCTACACCTTC	CASSPFNYGYTF
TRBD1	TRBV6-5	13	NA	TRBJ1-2	TGTGCCAGCACTCCGGGACAGACGTATGGCTACACCTTC	CASTPGQTYGYTF
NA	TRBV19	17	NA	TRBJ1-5	TGTGCCAGTAGCCCCCCTTGGGGGGATTATAGCAATCAGCCCCAGCATTTT	CASSPPWGDYSNQPQHF
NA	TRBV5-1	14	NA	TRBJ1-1	TGCGCCAGCAGCGACGAAGGGGGAACCACTGAAGCTTTCTTT	CASSDEGGTTEAFF
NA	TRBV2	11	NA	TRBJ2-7	TGTGCCAGCAAATTAGTCTACGAGCAGTACTTC	CASKLVYEQYF